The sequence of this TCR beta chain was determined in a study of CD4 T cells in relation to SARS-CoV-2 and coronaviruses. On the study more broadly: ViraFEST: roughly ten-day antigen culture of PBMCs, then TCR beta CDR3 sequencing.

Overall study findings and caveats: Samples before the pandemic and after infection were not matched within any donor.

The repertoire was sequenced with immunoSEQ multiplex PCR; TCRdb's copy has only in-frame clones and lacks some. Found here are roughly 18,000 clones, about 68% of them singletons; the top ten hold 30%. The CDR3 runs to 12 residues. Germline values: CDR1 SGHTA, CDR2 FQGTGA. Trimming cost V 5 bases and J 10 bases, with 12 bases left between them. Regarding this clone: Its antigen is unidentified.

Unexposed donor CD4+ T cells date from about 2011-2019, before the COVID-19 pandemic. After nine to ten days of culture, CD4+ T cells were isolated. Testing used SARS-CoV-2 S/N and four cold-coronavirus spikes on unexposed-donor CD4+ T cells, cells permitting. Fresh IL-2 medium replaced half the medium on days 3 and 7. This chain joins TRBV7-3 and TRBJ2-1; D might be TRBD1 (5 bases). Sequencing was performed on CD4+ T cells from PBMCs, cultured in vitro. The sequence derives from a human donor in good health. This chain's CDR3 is CASSPRVGEQFF. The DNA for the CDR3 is TGTGCCAGCAGCCCCAGGGTGGGGGAGCAGTTCTTC.